This T cell receptor beta chain came from a study of T-cell memory formation after mild COVID-19. The CDR3 runs to 15 residues. Each CDR3 protein is one row after TCRdb ran MiXCR on the 5' RACE reads. Among some 410,000 distinct CDR3 sequences, about 22% were seen once, and the ten largest hold 10% to 15%. Study results and caveats: Some clones that responded were present in memory (sampled pre-infection), which suggests cross-reactive memory joined.

About this clonotype: Antigen specificity is unknown.

This TCR came from an adult woman who had mild COVID-19 (a few samples of this study predate the infection). Cell type and time point are not known. Sequencing input: PBMCs or a T cell subset sorted from them (not recorded which). The chain combines TRBV21-1 with TRBJ2-4; the D call in the table, TRBD1, was not verified against the DNA. TRBV21-1 is listed as a pseudogene. CDR3 nucleotides: TGTGCCAGCAGCAAAGGAGAGGACAGAAGAAACATTCAGTACTTC. Translated: CASSKGEDRRNIQYF.